This entry lists 8 T cell receptor beta chains sequenced from one sample in a study of control samples from healthy donors and cancer patients. The protocol was immunoSEQ multiplex PCR, while the TCRdb copy is restricted to in-frame clones and leaves out a portion. The profile covers approximately 86,000 clones, with just over 90% appearing a single time and over 1.3% taken by the ten largest. The specimen sequenced was blood. The receptors here all came from a woman between 25 and 40 years old in good health.

The chain combines TRBV6-5 with TRBJ2-7; TRBD1 matches at 8 bases. Trimming at V came to 6 bases and at J to 3 bases, leaving 7 bases not matched to a gene. Germline-derived CDR1 and CDR2 are MNHEY and SVGAGI. The CDR3 consists of 14 residues. In nucleotides, the CDR3 is TGTGCCAGCAGATCAGACAGGGGAGGCTACGAGCAGTACTTC. Translated, it gives CASRSDRGGYEQYF.

This chain uses TRBV6-6 with TRBJ2-1, with TRBD1 identical over 9 bases. Germline V CDR1 and CDR2: MNHNY, SVGAGI (reference sequence). With 0 bases clipped from V and 9 bases from J, the junction kept 3 bases outside the gene matches. The CDR3 covers 14 residues. In DNA, the CDR3 is TGTGCCAGCAGTTACTCGAGGACAGGGGTTGAGCAGTTCTTC. It yields the protein CASSYSRTGVEQFF.

The chain combines TRBV4-2 with TRBJ2-5; D perhaps matches TRBD2 (5 bases). V was trimmed by 2 bases and J by 1 base, leaving 20 bases between them. The V gene's germline CDR1 is LGHNA and CDR2 YNFKEQ. The CDR3 is made up of 18 amino acids. The CDR3 DNA follows: TGTGCCAGCAGCCAAAGTTTCGGGGATAGGGTCTCCCAAGAGACCCAGTACTTC. Protein sequence: CASSQSFGDRVSQETQYF.

This sequence joins TRBV10-3 and TRBJ2-7; D tentatively reads TRBD1 or TRBD2 (5 bases each). The CDR3 is 16 amino acids. CDR1 and CDR2 (germline): ENHRY, SYGVKD. V was pared by 2 bases and J by 0 bases, with 14 bases between. CDR3 amino acids: CAISEGGPRSSYEQYF. CDR3 in DNA: TGTGCCATCAGTGAGGGGGGTCCCAGGAGCTCCTACGAGCAGTACTTC.

As DNA, the CDR3 is TGTGCCAGCTCACCAGTACAAGGGACTTATGAAAAACTGTTTTTT. Its protein product is CASSPVQGTYEKLFF. The chain couples TRBV18 to TRBJ1-4; D is perhaps TRBD1 (5 bases). The V end lost 2 bases, the J end lost 6 bases, and 13 bases lay between the germline ends. Germline V gene data show CDR1 as KGHSH and CDR2 as LQKENI. The CDR3 runs to 15 residues.

The rearrangement uses TRBV28 and TRBJ1-5, with unresolved D. CDR1 MDHEN and CDR2 SYDVKM come from the germline V gene. Deletions cut 8 bases from V and 4 bases from J, with 9 bases between. This CDR3 spans 12 amino acids. CDR3 coding DNA: TGTGCCAGCGGCGGGAGAAATCAGCCCCAGCATTTT. Translated, it gives CASGGRNQPQHF.

V usage is TRBV4-1 and J usage is TRBJ2-1; the match to TRBD2 covers 10 bases. V was pared by 4 bases and J by 10 bases, with 13 bases of the junction left unmatched. The CDR3 is 16 residues long. The V gene's germline CDR1 is MGHRA and CDR2 YSYEKL. In nucleotides, the CDR3 is TGCGCCAGCAGCCGAGAGAGCGGGAGGGCCTTTAACGAGCAGTTCTTC. It translates to CASSRESGRAFNEQFF.

The chain couples TRBV6-1 to TRBJ1-6, with D unclear. This CDR3 comprises 14 residues. Deletions cut 1 base from V and 9 bases from J, with 10 bases between. Germline assignment: CDR1 MNHNS and CDR2 SASEGT. CDR3 DNA sequence: TGTGCCAGCAGTGAAGTAGGGTTGGGTTCACCCCTCCACTTT. Amino acids: CASSEVGLGSPLHF.